Presented here are 8 T cell receptor beta chains from one specimen sequenced in a study of shared clonotypes between healthy human individuals. Produced via immunoSEQ multiplex PCR; TCRdb's table is partial and in-frame only. Among over a million clones listed, more than 75% were seen once. The sequencing input was memory CD4+ T cells from PBMCs. Noted subset: CD45RA-negative fraction. All receptors come from a man aged 18 to 29 in good health. Some clones in this sample may be carry-over from other donors' samples.

The gene calls are TRBV27 and TRBJ1-1; 7 nucleotides align to TRBD1. The CDR3 runs 15 residues. Germline-derived CDR1 and CDR2 are MNHEY and SMNVEV (reference sequence). V shed 4 bases, J shed 1 base, and the junction held 6 bases outside the gene matches. The CDR3 DNA follows: TGTGCCAGCAGTTCGCCCCACAGGGGGAACACTGAAGCTTTCTTT. Protein: CASSSPHRGNTEAFF.

This chain connects TRBV27 to TRBJ2-2, with D possibly TRBD2 on 7 matching bases. V lost 4 bases to trimming and J lost 2 bases, with 17 bases between them. In germline, CDR1 is MNHEY, CDR2 SMNVEV (reference sequence). The CDR3 length is 17 residues. This CDR3 is CASSSRFWGGNTGELFF. CDR3 bases: TGTGCCAGCAGTTCGAGGTTTTGGGGGGGCAACACCGGGGAGCTGTTTTTT.

J is TRBJ2-1 and V is TRBV14; TRBD2 aligns across 14 bases. This CDR3 is 19 amino acids long. Germline V lookup: CDR1 SGHDN, CDR2 FVKESK. V was clipped by 4 bases and J by 10 bases; unmatched bases: 18. CDR3 residues: CASSPPGFRLAGGPSEQFF. The CDR3 nucleotides are TGTGCCAGCAGCCCGCCAGGGTTCCGACTAGCGGGAGGGCCCTCCGAGCAGTTCTTC.

This clone was seen only a few times. The V call is TRBV27, the J call TRBJ1-2; a possible D gene is TRBD1 (5 bases). The CDR3 has 15 residues. Germline assignment: CDR1 MNHEY and CDR2 SMNVEV (reference sequence). The V end lost 4 bases, the J end lost 2 bases, and 14 bases lay between the germline ends. DNA for the CDR3: TGTGCCAGCAGTTCCCCCCGGGAGGGGAACTATGGCTACACCTTC. Its translation is CASSSPREGNYGYTF.

This rearrangement joins TRBV7-2 to TRBJ1-1; D is perhaps TRBD1 (5 bases). CDR3 size: 14 residues. Trimming stripped 2 bases from V and 0 bases from J, with 7 bases between. Germline CDR1 and CDR2: SGHTA and FQGNSA. In DNA, the CDR3 is TGTGCCAGCAGCTTAAACAGGTTGAACACTGAAGCTTTCTTT. Its translation is CASSLNRLNTEAFF.

The table lists this clone with a count of one. The chain uses TRBV7-2 and TRBJ1-5; 8 bases fit TRBD1. The germline CDR1 and CDR2 sequences are SGHTA and FQGNSA. J was trimmed by 0 bases and V by 4 bases; bases with no gene match: 5. The CDR3 totals 16 residues. The CDR3 sequence is CASSSGQVNSNQPQHF. Written as DNA, the CDR3 is TGTGCCAGCAGCTCGGGACAGGTTAATAGCAATCAGCCCCAGCATTTT.

This sequence joins TRBV19 and TRBJ1-5, with 8 nucleotides matching TRBD1. The J segment lost 2 bases and the V segment lost 3 bases, leaving 0 bases of the junction unmatched. This CDR3 comprises 14 residues. Germline CDR1 and CDR2: LNHDA and SQIVND (reference sequence). The DNA for the CDR3 is TGTGCCAGTAGTATGACAGGGGGCAATCAGCCCCAGCATTTT. This translates into CASSMTGGNQPQHF.

The chain links TRBV19 to TRBJ2-2; 8 bases line up with TRBD1. Unmatched junction bases numbered 2, after V lost 4 bases and J lost 4 bases. CDR3 length: 14 amino acids. Germline assignment: CDR1 LNHDA and CDR2 SQIVND (reference sequence). Here the CDR3 reads CASSTTGGTGELFF. The DNA for the CDR3 is TGTGCCAGTAGTACAACAGGGGGCACCGGGGAGCTGTTTTTT.